This is a list of T cell receptor beta chains from one sample in a study of T cells in Graves' hyperthyroidism and ophthalmopathy. TCRdb itself ran the multiplex PCR reads through MiXCR, one entry per CDR3 protein. The table lists under 400,000 distinct CDR3 sequences, about a sixth of them singletons. Sequences were obtained from blood. The receptors derive from a woman between 18 and 29 years old with Graves' hyperthyroidism that later progressed to Graves' ophthalmopathy. CDR3s include the opening cysteine and the closing phenylalanine or tryptophan. Fields, in order: J gene, clone size, V gene, D gene, CDR3 DNA, CDR3 protein. A D gene is named only where the DNA matches it firmly. Size is stated for part of the rows, as once, few or many counts, or as a class when the clone is expanded.

j_gene: TRBJ2-7; abundance: many; v_gene: TRBV6-5; d_gene: TRBD2; CDR3nt: TGTGCCAGCAGTTACTCGACTAGCGGGAGTGGCGAGCAGTACTTC; CDR3aa: CASSYSTSGSGEQYF
j_gene: TRBJ1-4; abundance: few; v_gene: TRBV29-1; d_gene: NA; CDR3nt: TGCAGCGTGAGGGTGGGGGAAAAACTGTTTTTT; CDR3aa: CSVRVGEKLFF
j_gene: TRBJ1-1; abundance: once; v_gene: TRBV25-1; d_gene: NA; CDR3nt: TGTGCCAGCAGTGAATCGCCCCCGGACGTGTCTGAAGCTTTCTTT; CDR3aa: CASSESPPDVSEAFF
j_gene: TRBJ2-5; abundance: many; v_gene: TRBV29-1; d_gene: TRBD2; CDR3nt: TGCAGCGCCCAAGGGACTAGATGGATTTCGGAGACCCAGTACTTC; CDR3aa: CSAQGTRWISETQYF
j_gene: TRBJ2-4; abundance: few; v_gene: TRBV2; d_gene: NA; CDR3nt: TGTGCCAGCTCAGACTTATTAGCCAAAAACATTCAGTACTTC; CDR3aa: CASSDLLAKNIQYF
j_gene: TRBJ2-1; abundance: NA; v_gene: TRBV20-1; d_gene: TRBD2; CDR3nt: TGCAGTGCTAGAGATGGGCGGGAGTTTTACAATGAGCAGTTCTTC; CDR3aa: CSARDGREFYNEQFF
j_gene: TRBJ2-3; abundance: few; v_gene: TRBV20-1; d_gene: NA; CDR3nt: TGCAGTGCTATTCTCCCGACCGGGGTGGATACGCAGTATTTT; CDR3aa: CSAILPTGVDTQYF
j_gene: TRBJ2-1; abundance: NA; v_gene: TRBV24-1; d_gene: TRBD2; CDR3nt: TGTGCCACCAGTGATTTGGGCCAGGGAGGGGAGACCCAGTTCTTC; CDR3aa: CATSDLGQGGETQFF
j_gene: TRBJ2-7; abundance: NA; v_gene: TRBV6-1; d_gene: TRBD2; CDR3nt: TGTGCCAGCAGTCAACTAGCGGGACATTCCTACGAGCAGTACTTC; CDR3aa: CASSQLAGHSYEQYF
j_gene: TRBJ2-1; abundance: NA; v_gene: TRBV7-2; d_gene: TRBD2; CDR3nt: TGTGCCAGCAGCTTAACTAGCGGGAGTTGGAATGAGCAGTTCTTC; CDR3aa: CASSLTSGSWNEQFF
j_gene: TRBJ1-2; abundance: many; v_gene: TRBV13; d_gene: NA; CDR3nt: TGTGCCAGCAGCTTAGCCACAGGCTATGGCTACACCTTC; CDR3aa: CASSLATGYGYTF
j_gene: TRBJ2-7; abundance: NA; v_gene: TRBV27; d_gene: NA; CDR3nt: TGTGCCAGCAGCCCAAATAGGTACGAGCAGTACTTC; CDR3aa: CASSPNRYEQYF
j_gene: TRBJ2-7; abundance: NA; v_gene: TRBV6-2/TRBV6-3; d_gene: NA; CDR3nt: TGTGCCAGCAGTTACTTGGAACCAGGGAAGGCCTACGAGCAGTACTTC; CDR3aa: CASSYLEPGKAYEQYF
j_gene: TRBJ1-2; abundance: NA; v_gene: TRBV20-1; d_gene: NA; CDR3nt: TGCAGTGCTAGACCCAGCTCTGGCTACACCTTC; CDR3aa: CSARPSSGYTF
j_gene: TRBJ1-1; abundance: many; v_gene: TRBV28; d_gene: NA; CDR3nt: TGTGCCAGCATCAAAAGCCAAGCTTTCTTT; CDR3aa: CASIKSQAFF
j_gene: TRBJ2-3; abundance: NA; v_gene: TRBV12-3/TRBV12-4; d_gene: TRBD1; CDR3nt: TGTGCCAGCAGCCCACAGGGGGGTACGCAGTATTTT; CDR3aa: CASSPQGGTQYF
j_gene: TRBJ2-7; abundance: many; v_gene: TRBV27; d_gene: TRBD1; CDR3nt: TGTGCCAGCAGTTCTGGACAGGTTTACGAGCAGTACTTC; CDR3aa: CASSSGQVYEQYF
j_gene: TRBJ1-2; abundance: NA; v_gene: TRBV15; d_gene: NA; CDR3nt: TGTGCCACCAGCAGAGAGAAAGGGGCTGGCTACACCTTC; CDR3aa: CATSREKGAGYTF
j_gene: TRBJ2-1; abundance: many; v_gene: TRBV27; d_gene: NA; CDR3nt: TGTGCCAGCAGCTCCTTCCGGGACTCCTCCTACAATGAGCAGTTCTTC; CDR3aa: CASSSFRDSSYNEQFF
j_gene: TRBJ2-1; abundance: few; v_gene: TRBV5-1; d_gene: TRBD2; CDR3nt: TGCGCCAGCAGCCAGGAAGGCGGGGGGTACAATGAGCAGTTCTTC; CDR3aa: CASSQEGGGYNEQFF
j_gene: TRBJ1-2; abundance: few; v_gene: TRBV6-1; d_gene: NA; CDR3nt: TGTGCCAGCAGTTCCGGACAGCAGTGGAACTATGGCTACACCTTC; CDR3aa: CASSSGQQWNYGYTF
j_gene: TRBJ1-5; abundance: many; v_gene: TRBV6-1; d_gene: TRBD1; CDR3nt: TGTGCCAGCAGTGTAGACAGGGTTCAGCCCCAGCATTTT; CDR3aa: CASSVDRVQPQHF